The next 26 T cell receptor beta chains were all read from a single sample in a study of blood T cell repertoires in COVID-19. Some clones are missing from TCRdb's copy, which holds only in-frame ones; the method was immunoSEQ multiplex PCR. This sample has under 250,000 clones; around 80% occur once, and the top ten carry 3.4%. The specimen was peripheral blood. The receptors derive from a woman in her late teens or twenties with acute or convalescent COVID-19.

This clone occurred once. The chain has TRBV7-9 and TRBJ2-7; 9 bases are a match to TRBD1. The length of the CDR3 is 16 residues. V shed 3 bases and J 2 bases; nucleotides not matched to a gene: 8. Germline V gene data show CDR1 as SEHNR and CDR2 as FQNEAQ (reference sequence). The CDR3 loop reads CASSLGDREAAYEQYF. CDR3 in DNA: TGTGCCAGCAGCTTGGGGGACAGGGAGGCGGCCTACGAGCAGTACTTC.

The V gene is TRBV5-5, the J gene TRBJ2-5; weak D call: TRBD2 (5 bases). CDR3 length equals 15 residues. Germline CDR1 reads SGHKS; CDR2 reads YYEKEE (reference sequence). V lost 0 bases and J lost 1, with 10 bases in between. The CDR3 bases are TGTGCCAGCAGCTTGGTCCGGGCGGGCCAAGAGACCCAGTACTTC. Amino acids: CASSLVRAGQETQYF.

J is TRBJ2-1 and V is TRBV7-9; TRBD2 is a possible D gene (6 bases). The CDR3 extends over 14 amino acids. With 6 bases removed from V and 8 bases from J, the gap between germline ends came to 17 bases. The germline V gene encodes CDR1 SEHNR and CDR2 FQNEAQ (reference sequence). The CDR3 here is CASSPTRGGDEQFF. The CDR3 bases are TGTGCCAGCAGTCCAACACGGGGAGGCGATGAGCAGTTCTTC.

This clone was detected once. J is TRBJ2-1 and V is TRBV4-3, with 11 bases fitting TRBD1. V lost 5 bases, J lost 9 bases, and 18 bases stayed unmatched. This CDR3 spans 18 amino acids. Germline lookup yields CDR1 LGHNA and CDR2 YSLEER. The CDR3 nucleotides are TGCGCCAGCAGCTACGGGACAGGGGGTGGCGGGGACACAGTTGAGCAGTTCTTC. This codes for CASSYGTGGGGDTVEQFF.

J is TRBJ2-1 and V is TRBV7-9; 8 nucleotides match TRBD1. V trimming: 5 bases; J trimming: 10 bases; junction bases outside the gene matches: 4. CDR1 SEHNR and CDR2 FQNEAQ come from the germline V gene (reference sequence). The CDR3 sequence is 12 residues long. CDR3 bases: TGTGCCAGCAGCACAGACAGGGGCGAGCAGTTCTTC. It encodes CASSTDRGEQFF.

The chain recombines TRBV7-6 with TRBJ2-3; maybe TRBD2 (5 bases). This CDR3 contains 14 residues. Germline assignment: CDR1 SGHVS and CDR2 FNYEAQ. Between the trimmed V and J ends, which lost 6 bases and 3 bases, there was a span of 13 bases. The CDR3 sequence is CASRGEGRTDTQYF. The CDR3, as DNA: TGTGCCAGCAGGGGAGAGGGCAGGACAGATACGCAGTATTTT.

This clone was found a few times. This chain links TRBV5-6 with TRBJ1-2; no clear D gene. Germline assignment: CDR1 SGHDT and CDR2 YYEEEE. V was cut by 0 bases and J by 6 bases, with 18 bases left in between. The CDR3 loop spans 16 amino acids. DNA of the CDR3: TGTGCCAGCAGCTTGGAGGTTAACTCCGGCGGCGATGGCTACACCTTC. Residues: CASSLEVNSGGDGYTF.

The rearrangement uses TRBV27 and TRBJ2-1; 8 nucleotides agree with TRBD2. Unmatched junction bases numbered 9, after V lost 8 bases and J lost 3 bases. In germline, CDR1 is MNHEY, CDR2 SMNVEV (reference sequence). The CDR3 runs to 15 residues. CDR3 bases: TGTGCCAGCCATTTCCGGGAGGGTTACTACAATGAGCAGTTCTTC. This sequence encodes CASHFREGYYNEQFF.

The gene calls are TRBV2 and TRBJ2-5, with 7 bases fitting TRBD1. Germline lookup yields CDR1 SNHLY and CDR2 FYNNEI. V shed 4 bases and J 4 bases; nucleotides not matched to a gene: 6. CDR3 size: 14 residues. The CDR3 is CASSVSGGAETQYF. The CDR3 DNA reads TGTGCCAGCAGTGTATCAGGGGGAGCAGAGACCCAGTACTTC.

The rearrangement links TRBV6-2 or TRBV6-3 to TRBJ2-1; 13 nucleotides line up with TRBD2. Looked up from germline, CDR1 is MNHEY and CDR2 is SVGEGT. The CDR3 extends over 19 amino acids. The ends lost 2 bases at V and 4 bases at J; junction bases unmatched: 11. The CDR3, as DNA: TGTGCCAGCAGTTACGTCACTAGCGGGAGGGATCCCCGATACAATGAGCAGTTCTTC. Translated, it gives CASSYVTSGRDPRYNEQFF.

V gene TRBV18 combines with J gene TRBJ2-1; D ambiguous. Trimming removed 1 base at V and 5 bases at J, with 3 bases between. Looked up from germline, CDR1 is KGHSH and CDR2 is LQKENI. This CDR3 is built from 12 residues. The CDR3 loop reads CASSPHNNEQFF. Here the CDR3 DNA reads TGTGCCAGCTCACCACATAACAATGAGCAGTTCTTC.

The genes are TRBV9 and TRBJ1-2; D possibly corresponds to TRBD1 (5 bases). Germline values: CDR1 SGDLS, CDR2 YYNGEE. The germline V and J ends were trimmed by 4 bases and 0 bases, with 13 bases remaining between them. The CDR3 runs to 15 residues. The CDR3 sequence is CASSPLDTSNYGYTF. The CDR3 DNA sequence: TGTGCCAGCAGCCCCCTGGACACCTCTAACTATGGCTACACCTTC. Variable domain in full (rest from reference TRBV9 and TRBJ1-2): DSGVTQTPKHLITATGQRVTLRCSPRSGDLSVYWYQQSLDQGLQFLIQYYNGEERAKGNILERFSAQQFPDLHSELNLSSLELGDSALYFCASSPLDTSNYGYTFGSGTRLTVV.

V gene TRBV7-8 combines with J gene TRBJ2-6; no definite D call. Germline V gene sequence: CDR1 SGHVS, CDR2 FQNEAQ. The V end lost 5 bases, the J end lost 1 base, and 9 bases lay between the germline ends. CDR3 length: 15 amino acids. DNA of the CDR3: TGTGCCAGCAGCGCAGACATTTCTGGGGCCAACGTCCTGACTTTC. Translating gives CASSADISGANVLTF.

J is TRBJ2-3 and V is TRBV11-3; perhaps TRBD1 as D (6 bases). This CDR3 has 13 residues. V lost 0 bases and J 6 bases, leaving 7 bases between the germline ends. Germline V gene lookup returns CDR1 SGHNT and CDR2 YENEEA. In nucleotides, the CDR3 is TGTGCCAGCAGCTTAGAGGGGGCTGATACGCAGTATTTT. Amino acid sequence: CASSLEGADTQYF. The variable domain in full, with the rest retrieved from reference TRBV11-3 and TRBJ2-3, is EAGVVQSPRYKIIEKKQPVAFWCNPISGHNTLYWYLQNLGQGPELLIRYENEEAVDDSQLPKDRFSAERLKGVDSTLKIQPAELGDSAVYLCASSLEGADTQYFGPGTRLTVL.

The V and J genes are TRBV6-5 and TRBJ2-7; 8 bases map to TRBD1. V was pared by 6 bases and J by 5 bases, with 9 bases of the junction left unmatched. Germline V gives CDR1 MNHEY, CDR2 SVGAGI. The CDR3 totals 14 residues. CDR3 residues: CASRTGTGIHEQYF. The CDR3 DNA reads TGTGCCAGCAGAACCGGGACAGGTATACACGAGCAGTACTTC.

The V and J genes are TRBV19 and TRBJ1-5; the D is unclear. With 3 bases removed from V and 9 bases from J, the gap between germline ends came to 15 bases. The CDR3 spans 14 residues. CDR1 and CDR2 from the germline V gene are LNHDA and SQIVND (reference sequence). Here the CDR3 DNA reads TGTGCCAGTAGTATTAAGGTTGAGGCGAGGCCCCAGCATTTT. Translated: CASSIKVEARPQHF.

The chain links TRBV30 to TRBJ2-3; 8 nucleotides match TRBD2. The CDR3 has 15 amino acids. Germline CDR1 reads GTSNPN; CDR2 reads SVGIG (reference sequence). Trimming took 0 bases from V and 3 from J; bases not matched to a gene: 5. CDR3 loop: CAWSVMAGGTDTQYF. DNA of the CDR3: TGTGCCTGGAGTGTAATGGCGGGAGGAACAGATACGCAGTATTTT.

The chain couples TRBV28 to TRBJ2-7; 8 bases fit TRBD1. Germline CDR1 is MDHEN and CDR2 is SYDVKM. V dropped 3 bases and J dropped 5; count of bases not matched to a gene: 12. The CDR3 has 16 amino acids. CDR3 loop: CASSLFRGRDLNEQYF. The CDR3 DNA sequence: TGTGCCAGCAGTTTGTTCAGGGGGCGTGACCTGAACGAGCAGTACTTC. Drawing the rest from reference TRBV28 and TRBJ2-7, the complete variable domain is DVKVTQSSRYLVKRTGEKVFLECVQDMDHENMFWYRQDPGLGLRLIYFSYDVKMKEKGDIPEGYSVSREKKERFSLILESASTNQTSMYLCASSLFRGRDLNEQYFGPGTRLTVT.

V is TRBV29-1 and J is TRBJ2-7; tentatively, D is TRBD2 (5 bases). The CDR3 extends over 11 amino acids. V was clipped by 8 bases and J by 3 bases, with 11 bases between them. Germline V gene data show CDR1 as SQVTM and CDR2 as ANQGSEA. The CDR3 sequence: CSFTGSYEQYF. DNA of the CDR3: TGCAGCTTTACGGGGAGCTACGAGCAGTACTTC.

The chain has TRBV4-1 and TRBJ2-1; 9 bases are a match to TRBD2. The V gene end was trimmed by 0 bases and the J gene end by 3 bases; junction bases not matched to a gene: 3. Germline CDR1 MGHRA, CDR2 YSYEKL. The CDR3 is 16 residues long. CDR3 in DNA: TGCGCCAGCAGCCAAGATACGCGGGAGGGCTACAATGAGCAGTTCTTC. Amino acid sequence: CASSQDTREGYNEQFF.

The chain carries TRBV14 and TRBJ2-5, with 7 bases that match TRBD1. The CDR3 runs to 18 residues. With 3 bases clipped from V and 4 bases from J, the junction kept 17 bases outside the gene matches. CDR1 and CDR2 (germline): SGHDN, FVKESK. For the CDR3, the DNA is TGTGCCAGCAGCCACCCACGCGCCTCGGTGACAGGGATAGAGACCCAGTACTTC. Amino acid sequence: CASSHPRASVTGIETQYF.

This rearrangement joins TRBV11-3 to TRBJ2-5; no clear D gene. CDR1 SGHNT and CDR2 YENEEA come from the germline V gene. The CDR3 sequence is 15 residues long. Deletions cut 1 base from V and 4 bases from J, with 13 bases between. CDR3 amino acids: CASSLGARLRETQYF. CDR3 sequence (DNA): TGTGCCAGCAGCTTAGGAGCACGGTTAAGAGAGACCCAGTACTTC.

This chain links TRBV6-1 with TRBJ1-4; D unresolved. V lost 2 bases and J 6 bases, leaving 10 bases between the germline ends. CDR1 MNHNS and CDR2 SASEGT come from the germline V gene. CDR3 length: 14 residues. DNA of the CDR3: TGTGCCAGCAGTGAAATACAGAAGGATGAAAAACTGTTTTTT. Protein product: CASSEIQKDEKLFF.

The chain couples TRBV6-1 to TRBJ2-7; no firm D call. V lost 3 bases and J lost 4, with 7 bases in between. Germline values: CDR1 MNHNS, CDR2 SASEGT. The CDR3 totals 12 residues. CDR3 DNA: TGTGCCAGCAGTGATCTTGTGTACGAGCAGTACTTC. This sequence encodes CASSDLVYEQYF.

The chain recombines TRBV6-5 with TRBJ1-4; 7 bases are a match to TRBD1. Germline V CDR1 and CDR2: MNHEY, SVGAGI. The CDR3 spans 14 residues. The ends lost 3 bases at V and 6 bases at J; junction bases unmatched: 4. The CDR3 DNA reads TGTGCCAGCAGTTATAGACAGGGTTATGAAAAACTGTTTTTT. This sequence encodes CASSYRQGYEKLFF.

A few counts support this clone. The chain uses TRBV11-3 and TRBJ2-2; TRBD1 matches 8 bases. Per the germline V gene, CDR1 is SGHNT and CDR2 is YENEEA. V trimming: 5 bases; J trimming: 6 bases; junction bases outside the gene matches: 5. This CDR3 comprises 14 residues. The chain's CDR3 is CASSRQGLSGELFF. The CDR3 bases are TGTGCCAGCAGCCGACAGGGGTTGTCCGGGGAGCTGTTTTTT.